These 19 T cell receptor beta chains were sequenced from one sample in a study of T cells in Graves' hyperthyroidism and ophthalmopathy. Amplification of TCR beta CDR3 regions was performed using RNA transcripts as template. Using the HTBI primer set, a first-round RT-PCR was run on the TCR CDR3. TCRdb redid the calling of the multiplex PCR reads with MiXCR, one entry per CDR3 protein. There are about 640,000 distinct CDR3 sequences in the sample; around 20% occur only once, and under 35% lies in the top ten. Specimen: blood. Source of these receptors: a man aged 25-45 years with Graves' ophthalmopathy.

The rearrangement joins TRBV28 to TRBJ1-5; 7 bases are a match to TRBD1. J lost 7 bases, V lost 11 bases, and 8 bases had no gene match. This CDR3 comprises 12 residues. Germline V gives CDR1 MDHEN, CDR2 SYDVKM. The CDR3: CAAGVRGQPQHF. CDR3 bases: TGTGCCGCGGGGGTCAGGGGGCAGCCCCAGCATTTT. Full variable domain (outside the CDR3, taken from reference TRBV28 and TRBJ1-5): DVKVTQSSRYLVKRTGEKVFLECVQDMDHENMFWYRQDPGLGLRLIYFSYDVKMKEKGDIPEGYSVSREKKERFSLILESASTNQTSMYLCAAGVRGQPQHFGDGTRLSIL.

The chain uses TRBV6-6 and TRBJ1-2; D might be TRBD1 (6 bases). Germline lookup yields CDR1 MNHNY and CDR2 SVGAGI (reference sequence). The CDR3 is made up of 15 amino acids. Trimming shortened V by 0 bases and J by 5 bases, and 13 bases separated the two germline ends. CDR3 nucleotides: TGTGCCAGCAGTTACTCACCGGGGGCTAGGTATGGCTACACCTTC. Its protein is CASSYSPGARYGYTF.

This clonotype was recorded a few times. The chain uses TRBV6-5 and TRBJ2-3; TRBD1 matches 10 bases. From germline, CDR1 is MNHEY and CDR2 SVGAGI. V lost 0 bases to trimming and J lost 5 bases; unmatched junction nucleotides: 5. The CDR3 runs to 16 residues. Written as DNA, the CDR3 is TGTGCCAGCAGTTACTCCTCCGGGACAGGGGTAGATACGCAGTATTTT. Residues: CASSYSSGTGVDTQYF.

Ten or more counts support this clonotype. J is TRBJ2-1 and V is TRBV7-8; possibly TRBD1 or TRBD2 for D (5 bases each). Between the trimmed V and J ends, which lost 5 bases and 1 base, there was a span of 12 bases. Per germline, CDR1 SGHVS and CDR2 FQNEAQ. The CDR3 is 15 residues long. The CDR3 DNA reads as TGTGCCAGCAGCACCGGGGCAGGGTCCTACAATGAGCAGTTCTTC. It specifies CASSTGAGSYNEQFF.

There are many counts of this clonotype. This chain links TRBV30 with TRBJ1-5; the D is unclear. There are 13 residues in the CDR3. CDR1 GTSNPN and CDR2 SVGIG come from the germline V gene (reference sequence). V gave up 2 bases and J gave up 5 bases, with 10 bases separating them. For the CDR3, the DNA is TGTGCCTGGAGTCGCGGGCGCGATCAGCCCCAGCATTTT. Translated, it gives CAWSRGRDQPQHF.

A note on this clonotype: At one end, the junction sequence differs from germline, possibly due to a read error. The chain carries TRBV10-2 and TRBJ1-2; the D is unclear. There are 13 residues in the CDR3. The germline V gene has CDR1 WSHSY and CDR2 SAAADI. DNA for the CDR3: TGCGCCGGCAGTGAGTCTGCCAACTATGGCTACACCTTC. Its translation: CAGSESANYGYTF.

The chain couples TRBV27 to TRBJ2-2; D unclear. This CDR3 region has 16 residues. Trimming removed 1 base at V and 0 bases at J, with 9 bases between. Germline V gives CDR1 MNHEY, CDR2 SMNVEV (reference sequence). The CDR3 is CASSLFSSSNTGELFF. In DNA form, the CDR3 reads TGTGCCAGCAGTTTATTTAGCAGTTCGAACACCGGGGAGCTGTTTTTT.

There are a few counts of this clonotype. The rearrangement uses TRBV7-2 and TRBJ1-4; maybe TRBD1 (5 bases). The CDR3 spans 14 residues. V was pared by 1 base and J by 7 bases, with 10 bases between. Germline CDR1 SGHTA, CDR2 FQGNSA. The CDR3 loop is CASSLGQSGEKLFF. The CDR3 region has the DNA TGTGCCAGCAGCTTAGGACAGTCGGGTGAAAAACTGTTTTTT.

This clonotype has a handful of counts. One end of the junction fails to match germline, which may point to a read error. J is TRBJ1-1 and V is TRBV15; perhaps TRBD1 as D (6 bases). The CDR3 runs to 11 residues. Germline CDR1 LNHNV, CDR2 YYDKDF (reference sequence). CDR3 protein: CATSGGTEAFF. CDR3 DNA sequence: TGTGCCACCAGTGGGGGCACTGAGGCTTTCTTT.

The sample holds a few counts of this clonotype. This chain links TRBV18 with TRBJ1-1, with D uncertain. Deletions cut 0 bases from V and 14 bases from J, with 16 bases between. This CDR3 comprises 13 residues. Germline CDR1 is KGHSH and CDR2 is LQKENI. The CDR3 bases are TGTGCCAGCTCACCACCGGTCGGAACAGAACCCTTCTTT. Protein sequence: CASSPPVGTEPFF.

This clonotype was found many times. The rearrangement joins TRBV28 to TRBJ1-5; D gene unclear. CDR3 length: 13 amino acids. Trimming stripped 6 bases from V and 4 bases from J, with 10 bases between. Germline V gene lookup returns CDR1 MDHEN and CDR2 SYDVKM. CDR3 bases: TGTGCCAGCAGGAAAGTTGCGAATCAGCCCCAGCATTTT. This encodes CASRKVANQPQHF.

This clonotype was detected many times. The J gene is TRBJ2-1, the V gene TRBV28; D unresolved. Germline lookup yields CDR1 MDHEN and CDR2 SYDVKM. V dropped 3 bases and J dropped 1 base, with 7 bases sitting between them. The CDR3 contains 14 residues. CDR3: CASSFARSYNEQFF. The CDR3 bases are TGTGCCAGCAGTTTTGCTAGGTCCTACAATGAGCAGTTCTTC. The complete variable domain, with remaining parts taken from reference TRBV28 and TRBJ2-1, reads DVKVTQSSRYLVKRTGEKVFLECVQDMDHENMFWYRQDPGLGLRLIYFSYDVKMKEKGDIPEGYSVSREKKERFSLILESASTNQTSMYLCASSFARSYNEQFFGPGTRLTVL.

The rearrangement uses TRBV5-6 and TRBJ1-6, with D hard to call. V gave up 3 bases and J gave up 15 bases, with 13 bases separating them. This CDR3 region has 12 residues. Germline assignment: CDR1 SGHDT and CDR2 YYEEEE. The chain's CDR3 is CASSSELEGLHF. For the CDR3, the DNA is TGTGCCAGCAGCTCCGAACTCGAAGGCCTCCACTTT.

About this clonotype itself: Just one base apart from a much larger clone, this may be a read error. V and J are TRBV5-1 and TRBJ2-1; no clear D. CDR1 is SGHRS, CDR2 YFSETQ, per germline. The CDR3 is 14 amino acids. The CDR3 sequence is CAGSPTQADNEQFF. For the CDR3, the DNA is TGCGCCGGCAGCCCGACTCAAGCCGACAATGAGCAGTTCTTC.

Turning to this clonotype: One end of the junction fails to match germline, which may point to a read error. The chain employs TRBV9 and TRBJ2-3; weak D call: TRBD2 (6 bases). From germline, CDR1 is SGDLS and CDR2 YYNGEE. This CDR3 has 14 residues. CDR3 residues: CASSAAGSTGTQYF. As DNA, the CDR3 is TGTGCCAGCAGCGCTGCCGGGAGTACAGGTACGCAGTATTTT.

This clonotype has at least ten counts. The J gene is TRBJ1-1, the V gene TRBV20-1; TRBD1 might be the D (5 bases). The CDR3 is 13 residues long. Between the trimmed V and J ends, which lost 6 bases and 7 bases, there was a span of 18 bases. Germline V gene sequence: CDR1 DFQATT, CDR2 SNEGSKA (reference sequence). The CDR3: CSAPPRGEVEAFF. The DNA for the CDR3 is TGCAGTGCCCCCCCTCGGGGGGAGGTTGAAGCTTTCTTT.

The genes are TRBV28 and TRBJ2-1; 11 nucleotides match TRBD2. V lost 11 bases, J lost 3 bases, and 6 bases stayed unmatched. The germline gives CDR1 MDHEN, CDR2 SYDVKM. The CDR3 consists of 14 residues. CDR3 amino acids: CASFGTSGYNEQFF. CDR3 in DNA: TGTGCCTCCTTCGGGACTAGCGGCTACAATGAGCAGTTCTTC. Looking up the rest from reference TRBV28 and TRBJ2-1 gives the full variable domain: DVKVTQSSRYLVKRTGEKVFLECVQDMDHENMFWYRQDPGLGLRLIYFSYDVKMKEKGDIPEGYSVSREKKERFSLILESASTNQTSMYLCASFGTSGYNEQFFGPGTRLTVL.

In its sample, this clonotype was seen many times. This sequence joins TRBV24-1 and TRBJ2-1; 7 positions agree with TRBD1. V was clipped by 7 bases and J by 9 bases; unmatched bases: 17. The germline V gene encodes CDR1 KGHDR and CDR2 SFDVKD. This CDR3 has 16 amino acids. The CDR3, as DNA: TGTGCCACCAGCCCCCCCTCCGGGCAGGGGGAGCGTGAGCAGTTCTTC. Its translation: CATSPPSGQGEREQFF.

The chain is built from TRBV3-1 and TRBJ2-3, with D unresolved. CDR1 LGHDT and CDR2 YNNKEL come from the germline V gene (reference sequence). The CDR3 totals 17 residues. The V end was cut by 4 bases, the J end by 0 bases, with 17 bases between. The CDR3 DNA sequence: TGTGCCAGCAGCCCCCTTCCTCGGAAAGCTAGCACAGATACGCAGTATTTT. Amino acids: CASSPLPRKASTDTQYF.